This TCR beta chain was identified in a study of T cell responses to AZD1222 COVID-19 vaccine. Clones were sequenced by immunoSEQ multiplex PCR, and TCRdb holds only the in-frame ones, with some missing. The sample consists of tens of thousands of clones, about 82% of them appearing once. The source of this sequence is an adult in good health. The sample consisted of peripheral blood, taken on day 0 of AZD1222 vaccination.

The CDR3 spells CASSYQPSGPYNEQFF. The CDR3 DNA sequence: TGTGCCAGCAGTTACCAGCCTAGCGGTCCCTACAATGAGCAGTTCTTC. This sequence joins TRBV6-5 and TRBJ2-1; 7 positions match TRBD2. V trimming: 2 bases; J trimming: 2 bases; junction bases outside the gene matches: 6. CDR1 is MNHEY, CDR2 SVGAGI, per germline. The CDR3 covers 16 residues.